The clone carrying this T cell receptor beta chain has only a few counts. Its antigen is not known. These data belong to a study of T cell repertoires in cytomegalovirus infection. For the study at large: Public TCR beta signatures were indicative of both CMV infection and a matching HLA type.

Study-wide results and limits: CMV carriers with the relevant HLA were identified by cumulative public TCR beta family frequency. The study found HLA-C-restricted CMV-specific TCR beta clonotypes dominating the ex vivo response.

V lost 2 bases and J lost 2; bases outside the gene matches: 22. CDR1 and CDR2 from the germline V gene are MNHEY and SVGEGT. The CDR3 sequence is 24 residues long. TCRdb re-called the reads through MiXCR, storing one row per CDR3 protein. Counted here are hundreds of thousands of distinct CDR3 sequences, approximately 24% occurring once; the ten biggest clones make up under 8.5%. The sequenced sample consisted of CD8+ T cells from PBMCs. This sequence originates from a human donor in good health (CMV status not recorded). Some clones in this sample may be carry-over from other donors' samples. The gene calls are TRBV6-2 or TRBV6-3 and TRBJ2-1, with 15 nucleotides matching TRBD2. CDR3 sequence (DNA): TGTGCCAGCAGTTACCCCCATCACCCCCGGACTAGCGGGGGGGCCAGGATCGCCTACAATGAGCAGTTCTTC. This translates into CASSYPHHPRTSGGARIAYNEQFF.